What follows are 18 T cell receptor beta chains derived from one specimen sequenced in a study of T cell clonotyping in hematopoietic cell transplantation. Here immunoSEQ multiplex PCR was the method, and the copy in TCRdb shows in-frame clones only, minus some. The data contain around 3,800 clones, just under 95% of them singletons. This sample comprised PBMCs, obtained 30 days after allogeneic stem cell transplant. These receptors were collected from a male patient aged 45-60 years who had an allogeneic stem cell transplant from a related donor, so the T cells may come from the graft donor. Some clones in this sample may be carry-over from other donors' samples.

V and J are TRBV27 and TRBJ2-6; 8 nucleotides agree with TRBD2. V was clipped by 1 base and J by 2 bases; unmatched bases: 7. CDR1 MNHEY and CDR2 SMNVEV come from the germline V gene (reference sequence). CDR3 length equals 18 residues. DNA of the CDR3: TGTGCCAGCAGTTTATTGGGGACTAGAGGTGCTGGGGCCAACGTCCTGACTTTC. Its translation is CASSLLGTRGAGANVLTF.

The chain has TRBV5-5 and TRBJ1-6; perhaps TRBD1 as D (5 bases). This CDR3 is 15 amino acids long. V lost 0 bases, J lost 10 bases, and 14 bases lay in between. Germline lookup yields CDR1 SGHKS and CDR2 YYEKEE (reference sequence). CDR3 coding DNA: TGTGCCAGCAGCTTGGGCCCCAGGGAGGACTCACCCCTCCACTTT. It yields the protein CASSLGPREDSPLHF.

The chain carries TRBV30 and TRBJ2-7, with D perhaps TRBD2 (5 bases). This CDR3 spans 16 amino acids. Germline CDR1 and CDR2: GTSNPN and SVGIG (reference sequence). Trimming pared 2 bases from V and 2 bases from J, leaving 19 bases between. The CDR3 sequence is CAWSPSGRGVAYEQYF. CDR3 sequence (DNA): TGTGCCTGGAGTCCTTCAGGTCGGGGAGTGGCCTACGAGCAGTACTTC. The full variable domain, in which reference TRBV30 and TRBJ2-7 provide the parts outside the CDR3, is SQTIHQWPATLVQPVGSPLSLECTVEGTSNPNLYWYRQAAGRGLQLLFYSVGIGQISSEVPQNLSASRPQDRQFILSSKKLLLSDSGFYLCAWSPSGRGVAYEQYFGPGTRLTVT.

This clone was recorded only once. The chain is built from TRBV7-2 and TRBJ2-6, with 7 bases matching TRBD1. V dropped 5 bases and J dropped 3; count of bases not matched to a gene: 4. Germline V gene data show CDR1 as SGHTA and CDR2 as FQGNSA. The CDR3 is 15 residues long. Here the CDR3 reads CASSPRGSGANVLTF. The CDR3 DNA reads as TGTGCCAGCAGCCCCAGGGGGAGTGGGGCCAACGTCCTGACTTTC.

The rearrangement links TRBV6-5 to TRBJ1-1, with D maybe TRBD1 (5 bases). V was clipped by 4 bases and J by 7 bases, with 19 bases between them. CDR3 length equals 15 residues. Germline CDR1 reads MNHEY; CDR2 reads SVGAGI. CDR3 region: CASSFVGTGRSEAFF. Written as DNA, the CDR3 is TGTGCCAGCAGTTTCGTCGGGACGGGTCGGAGTGAAGCTTTCTTT.

V usage is TRBV10-3 and J usage is TRBJ2-5; 9 bases agree with TRBD2. The germline CDR1 and CDR2 sequences are ENHRY and SYGVKD. CDR3 length equals 16 residues. V shed 4 bases and J 4 bases; nucleotides not matched to a gene: 10. The CDR3 loop is CAISVSGLAGIETQYF. As DNA, the CDR3 is TGTGCCATCAGTGTATCAGGGCTAGCGGGGATAGAGACCCAGTACTTC.

The chain recombines TRBV4-1 with TRBJ2-7; 14 positions agree with TRBD2. The junction had 3 bases not matched to a gene; V was cut back by 6 bases and J by 5 bases. From germline, CDR1 is MGHRA and CDR2 YSYEKL. CDR3 length: 14 residues. The DNA of the CDR3 is TGCGCCAGCAGAGGACTAGCGGGGGGCCACGAGCAGTACTTC. Protein product: CASRGLAGGHEQYF.

The chain is built from TRBV5-1 and TRBJ1-1, with D possibly matching TRBD1 (6 bases). CDR3 length: 13 amino acids. Germline V gene sequence: CDR1 SGHRS, CDR2 YFSETQ. Trimming took 0 bases from V and 4 from J, leaving 7 bases between them. CDR3: CASSLEGGTEAFF. CDR3 in DNA: TGCGCCAGCAGCTTGGAAGGGGGCACTGAAGCTTTCTTT.

The V and J genes are TRBV30 and TRBJ1-2, with TRBD1 matching over 11 bases. Unmatched junction bases numbered 6, after V lost 2 bases and J lost 4 bases. The CDR3 has 15 amino acids. Per the germline V gene, CDR1 is GTSNPN and CDR2 is SVGIG (reference sequence). This chain's CDR3 is CAWSKDRGPGYGYTF. CDR3 DNA: TGTGCCTGGAGTAAGGACAGGGGGCCCGGCTATGGCTACACCTTC.

This clone was recorded only once. V usage is TRBV5-1 and J usage is TRBJ1-3; the match to TRBD1 covers 7 bases. Germline lookup yields CDR1 SGHRS and CDR2 YFSETQ. Unmatched junction bases numbered 5, after V lost 4 bases and J lost 4 bases. The CDR3 consists of 14 residues. The CDR3 is CASSSGTAGNTIYF. CDR3 in DNA: TGCGCCAGCAGCAGCGGGACAGCCGGAAACACCATATATTTT. The full variable domain, its missing parts supplied by reference TRBV5-1 and TRBJ1-3, is KAGVTQTPRYLIKTRGQQVTLSCSPISGHRSVSWYQQTPGQGLQFLFEYFSETQRNKGNFPGRFSGRQFSNSRSEMNVSTLELGDSALYLCASSSGTAGNTIYFGEGSWLTVV.

This clone was found once. V gene TRBV2 combines with J gene TRBJ2-6; 9 nucleotides align to TRBD2. CDR1 and CDR2 from the germline V gene are SNHLY and FYNNEI. This CDR3 contains 15 residues. After removal of 9 bases from V and 0 bases from J, the junction contained 3 bases not matched to a gene. The CDR3 coding sequence is TGTGCCAGATTAGCGGGGGCCTCTGGGGCCAACGTCCTGACTTTC. It translates to CARLAGASGANVLTF.

This clone has only one observation. The junction and the germline gene differ at one end; a read error may be behind it. This rearrangement joins TRBV10-3 to TRBJ1-2; D gene uncertain. Germline CDR1 reads ENHRY; CDR2 reads SYGVKD. The CDR3 has 13 residues. CDR3 DNA: TGTGCCATCAGTGAGTCGAGCGCGGGTCGTTTTAACTTC. Its protein product is CAISESSAGRFNF.

J is TRBJ1-1 and V is TRBV14, with a weak D call TRBD1 (5 bases). Germline V gives CDR1 SGHDN, CDR2 FVKESK. The CDR3 is made up of 15 amino acids. V shed 4 bases and J shed 2 bases, with 14 bases lying between them. As DNA, the CDR3 is TGTGCCAGCAGCCCAGGGTGGGGTCCCAACACTGAAGCTTTCTTT. It is translated as CASSPGWGPNTEAFF.

This chain uses TRBV5-6 with TRBJ2-3; no definite D call. Germline V CDR1 and CDR2: SGHDT, YYEEEE. V was shortened by 1 base and J by 4 bases, with 4 bases between the two germline ends. This CDR3 comprises 12 residues. The CDR3 DNA reads as TGTGCCAGCAGCTTGATGCCAGATACGCAGTATTTT. Protein product: CASSLMPDTQYF.

The chain links TRBV4-1 to TRBJ2-7; D uncertain. The CDR3 has 16 residues. Trimming removed 4 bases at V and 3 bases at J, with 19 bases between. Germline lookup yields CDR1 MGHRA and CDR2 YSYEKL. The CDR3: CASSPGTVGWIYEQYF. The CDR3 DNA is TGCGCCAGCAGCCCGGGCACGGTGGGTTGGATCTACGAGCAGTACTTC.

The chain is built from TRBV5-6 and TRBJ2-7; TRBD1 aligns across 12 bases. Trimming cost V 2 bases and J 7 bases; bases outside gene matches: 10. Germline lookup yields CDR1 SGHDT and CDR2 YYEEEE. The CDR3 contains 16 residues. The CDR3 DNA is TGTGCCAGCAGCTTTGAGTCGGGACAGGGGGCGCGGGAGCAGTACTTC. It yields the protein CASSFESGQGAREQYF. Full variable domain (remainder filled in from reference TRBV5-6 and TRBJ2-7): DAGVTQSPTHLIKTRGQQVTLRCSPKSGHDTVSWYQQALGQGPQFIFQYYEEEERQRGNFPDRFSGHQFPNYSSELNVNALLLGDSALYLCASSFESGQGAREQYFGPGTRLTVT.

The chain carries TRBV11-2 and TRBJ1-1; 9 nucleotides align to TRBD1. The CDR3 totals 15 residues. Germline CDR1 reads SGHAT; CDR2 reads FQNNGV. V was pared by 3 bases and J by 6 bases, with 8 bases of the junction left unmatched. Here the CDR3 reads CASSFGQGISAEAFF. CDR3 bases: TGTGCCAGCAGCTTCGGACAGGGGATTTCCGCTGAAGCTTTCTTT.

This rearrangement joins TRBV7-3 to TRBJ2-1; 7 bases fit TRBD2. The V and J ends lost 0 bases and 9 bases, in that order; junction bases with no gene match: 5. From germline, CDR1 is SGHTA and CDR2 FQGTGA. The CDR3 is 14 residues long. Here the CDR3 DNA reads TGTGCCAGCAGCTTAACGATGTCGGGGGGTGAGCAGTTCTTC. Protein: CASSLTMSGGEQFF.